A selection of T cell receptor beta chains follows, all from one sample in a study of technical replicates of blood from a handful of donors. Assay used: immunoSEQ multiplex PCR; TCRdb lists only in-frame clones, some missing. This table holds about 68,000 clones, under 98% found once. Source material: T cells isolated from PBMCs. The receptors shown here come from a human donor in good health. The CDR3 runs from the conserved cysteine through the conserved F or W. Fields, in order: clone size, V gene, J gene, D gene, CDR3 length, CDR3 DNA, CDR3 protein. D genes are given only for firm matches. The size field is filled for only some rows; it gives once, few, many or a size class.

clone size: -; V gene: TRBV19; J gene: TRBJ2-3; D gene: TRBD2; CDR3 length: 17; CDR3 DNA: TGTGCCAGTAGTATAGATCGACTAGCGGGAGAGGCAGATACGCAGTATTTT; CDR3 protein: CASSIDRLAGEADTQYF
clone size: -; V gene: TRBV10-3; J gene: TRBJ2-7; D gene: -; CDR3 length: 15; CDR3 DNA: TGTGCCATCAGTGCTGGCGGGCTGAAATCCTACGAGCAGTACTTC; CDR3 protein: CAISAGGLKSYEQYF
clone size: -; V gene: TRBV5-1; J gene: TRBJ2-5; D gene: -; CDR3 length: 12; CDR3 DNA: TGCGCCAGCACCGGGGAGAGGGAGACCCAGTACTTC; CDR3 protein: CASTGERETQYF
clone size: -; V gene: TRBV4-1; J gene: TRBJ2-3; D gene: -; CDR3 length: 17; CDR3 DNA: TGCGCCAGCAGCCAAGAAGGCACAGCTCGACGCACAGATACGCAGTATTTT; CDR3 protein: CASSQEGTARRTDTQYF
clone size: -; V gene: TRBV6-7; J gene: TRBJ1-3; D gene: TRBD1; CDR3 length: 13; CDR3 DNA: TGTGCCAGCACCTGCAGGGGGGGAAACACCATATATTTT; CDR3 protein: CASTCRGGNTIYF
clone size: -; V gene: TRBV5-4; J gene: TRBJ1-3; D gene: TRBD1; CDR3 length: 15; CDR3 DNA: TGTGCCAGCAGCCCGGGACAGGGGTATGGAAACACCATATATTTT; CDR3 protein: CASSPGQGYGNTIYF
clone size: -; V gene: TRBV13; J gene: TRBJ2-7; D gene: -; CDR3 length: 13; CDR3 DNA: TGTGCCAGCAGCTCTTCTCCAGGGGTCGAGCAGTACTTC; CDR3 protein: CASSSSPGVEQYF
clone size: -; V gene: TRBV18; J gene: TRBJ1-1; D gene: -; CDR3 length: 15; CDR3 DNA: TGTGCCAGCTCACCAGTTTCGGTATTTAGCACTGAAGCTTTCTTT; CDR3 protein: CASSPVSVFSTEAFF
clone size: -; V gene: TRBV19; J gene: TRBJ1-5; D gene: TRBD1; CDR3 length: 16; CDR3 DNA: TGTGCCAGTAGTATGACAGGGGTCCGTAGCAATCAGCCCCAGCATTTT; CDR3 protein: CASSMTGVRSNQPQHF
clone size: -; V gene: TRBV2; J gene: TRBJ2-5; D gene: -; CDR3 length: 14; CDR3 DNA: TGTGCCAGCAGTGTCCGGGGGTGGGGAGAGACCCAGTACTTC; CDR3 protein: CASSVRGWGETQYF
clone size: -; V gene: TRBV5-1; J gene: TRBJ2-7; D gene: -; CDR3 length: 15; CDR3 DNA: TGCGCCAGCAGCTTGGATCACGGTTTCTCCTACGAGCAGTACTTC; CDR3 protein: CASSLDHGFSYEQYF
clone size: -; V gene: TRBV4-1; J gene: TRBJ2-5; D gene: TRBD1; CDR3 length: 16; CDR3 DNA: TGCGCCAGCAGCCAAGGTCGAAGGGGGCGCGGAGAGACCCAGTACTTC; CDR3 protein: CASSQGRRGRGETQYF
clone size: -; V gene: TRBV27; J gene: TRBJ2-7; D gene: TRBD2; CDR3 length: 17; CDR3 DNA: TGTGCCAGCCGCGGACTAGCGGGAGACCCTATCCGCTACGAGCAGTACTTC; CDR3 protein: CASRGLAGDPIRYEQYF
clone size: -; V gene: TRBV7-8; J gene: TRBJ1-1; D gene: -; CDR3 length: 17; CDR3 DNA: TGTGCCAGCAGCTTCGGGTGGGGGCCCGACTTGAACACTGAAGCTTTCTTT; CDR3 protein: CASSFGWGPDLNTEAFF
clone size: once; V gene: TRBV18; J gene: TRBJ1-1; D gene: -; CDR3 length: 11; CDR3 DNA: TGTGCCAGCTCACTACAGGTTGAAGCTTTCTTT; CDR3 protein: CASSLQVEAFF
clone size: -; V gene: TRBV7-8; J gene: TRBJ2-5; D gene: -; CDR3 length: 14; CDR3 DNA: TGTGCCAGCAGCTTAGCAGACTTCATGGAGACCCAGTACTTC; CDR3 protein: CASSLADFMETQYF
clone size: -; V gene: TRBV30; J gene: TRBJ1-4; D gene: TRBD1; CDR3 length: 12; CDR3 DNA: TGTGCCTGGACAGGGGGGTATGAAAAACTGTTTTTT; CDR3 protein: CAWTGGYEKLFF
clone size: once; V gene: TRBV27; J gene: TRBJ1-5; D gene: -; CDR3 length: 14; CDR3 DNA: TGTGCCAGCAGTTTCGCCGGGTCTAATCAGCCCCAGCATTTT; CDR3 protein: CASSFAGSNQPQHF
clone size: -; V gene: TRBV4-3; J gene: TRBJ2-7; D gene: -; CDR3 length: 14; CDR3 DNA: TGCGCCAGCAGCCAGACAGTGACAGGCAGCGAGCAGTACTTC; CDR3 protein: CASSQTVTGSEQYF
clone size: -; V gene: TRBV6-5; J gene: TRBJ1-2; D gene: -; CDR3 length: 15; CDR3 DNA: TGTGCCAGCCAATTTCGCACTTTTGCTAACTATGGCTACACCTTC; CDR3 protein: CASQFRTFANYGYTF
clone size: -; V gene: TRBV4-3; J gene: TRBJ2-3; D gene: TRBD2; CDR3 length: 21; CDR3 DNA: TGCGCCAGCAGCCTACACCTTACTAGCGGGAGGGCCGGGGGGGGCACAGATACGCAGTATTTT; CDR3 protein: CASSLHLTSGRAGGGTDTQYF
clone size: -; V gene: TRBV6-1; J gene: TRBJ1-1; D gene: -; CDR3 length: 13; CDR3 DNA: TGTGCCAGCAAGGAGGTCTTAAGTACCGGAGCTTTCTTT; CDR3 protein: CASKEVLSTGAFF
clone size: -; V gene: TRBV7-9; J gene: TRBJ1-1; D gene: -; CDR3 length: 15; CDR3 DNA: TGTGCCAGCAGCTTAGGGACCCCGGGAAGCACTGAAGCTTTCTTT; CDR3 protein: CASSLGTPGSTEAFF
clone size: -; V gene: TRBV6-6; J gene: TRBJ1-4; D gene: -; CDR3 length: 15; CDR3 DNA: TGTGCCAGCAGTTACTCGTGGGGGGGAAATGAAAAACTGTTTTTT; CDR3 protein: CASSYSWGGNEKLFF
clone size: -; V gene: TRBV9; J gene: TRBJ2-1; D gene: TRBD2; CDR3 length: 15; CDR3 DNA: TGTGCCAGCAGCGTAACCGGGACTAGCGGATATGAGCAGTTCTTC; CDR3 protein: CASSVTGTSGYEQFF
clone size: -; V gene: TRBV11-3; J gene: TRBJ1-1; D gene: -; CDR3 length: 15; CDR3 DNA: TGTGCCAGCAGCTTAGCAGCAGGCATGAACACTGAAGCTTTCTTT; CDR3 protein: CASSLAAGMNTEAFF
clone size: -; V gene: TRBV7-2; J gene: TRBJ2-7; D gene: TRBD2; CDR3 length: 14; CDR3 DNA: TGTGCCAGCAGCTTGGGACTAGCGGGAGACGAGCAGTACTTC; CDR3 protein: CASSLGLAGDEQYF
clone size: -; V gene: TRBV28; J gene: TRBJ1-2; D gene: TRBD1; CDR3 length: 15; CDR3 DNA: TGTGCCAGCAGTCCTCCCGACAGGGTGGCATATGGCTACACCTTC; CDR3 protein: CASSPPDRVAYGYTF
clone size: -; V gene: TRBV6-5; J gene: TRBJ2-7; D gene: TRBD1; CDR3 length: 15; CDR3 DNA: TGTGCCAGCAGCCGATACTCGGGACAGTCCTACGAGCAGTACTTC; CDR3 protein: CASSRYSGQSYEQYF
clone size: few; V gene: TRBV9; J gene: TRBJ2-2; D gene: TRBD2; CDR3 length: 15; CDR3 DNA: TGTGCCAGCAGCGTAGCCCGGGGGAGGGCCGGGGAGCTGTTTTTT; CDR3 protein: CASSVARGRAGELFF
clone size: -; V gene: TRBV5-4; J gene: TRBJ2-2; D gene: TRBD2; CDR3 length: 15; CDR3 DNA: TGTGCCAGCAGCTTCGGAGGGGAGGGCACTGGGGAGCTGTTTTTT; CDR3 protein: CASSFGGEGTGELFF
clone size: -; V gene: TRBV27; J gene: TRBJ1-2; D gene: TRBD1; CDR3 length: 13; CDR3 DNA: TGTGCCATCCGAGACAGGGCTAACTATGGCTACACCTTC; CDR3 protein: CAIRDRANYGYTF
clone size: -; V gene: TRBV6-5; J gene: TRBJ2-3; D gene: TRBD2; CDR3 length: 15; CDR3 DNA: TGTGCCAGCAGCCTCAGCGGGGCTCCCACAGATACGCAGTATTTT; CDR3 protein: CASSLSGAPTDTQYF
clone size: once; V gene: TRBV6-5; J gene: TRBJ2-5; D gene: -; CDR3 length: 14; CDR3 DNA: TGTGCCAGCAGTTACTGGCAGAGGGAAGAGACCCAGTACTTC; CDR3 protein: CASSYWQREETQYF
clone size: -; V gene: TRBV28; J gene: TRBJ2-4; D gene: -; CDR3 length: 15; CDR3 DNA: TGTGCCAGCAGTCTTGAGGGCCTAACCAAAAACATTCAGTACTTC; CDR3 protein: CASSLEGLTKNIQYF
clone size: -; V gene: TRBV25-1; J gene: TRBJ2-7; D gene: TRBD2; CDR3 length: 15; CDR3 DNA: TGTGCCAGCAGTCGGCGGGGCGGGAGTGGTTACGAGCAGTACTTC; CDR3 protein: CASSRRGGSGYEQYF
clone size: -; V gene: TRBV7-9; J gene: TRBJ2-6; D gene: -; CDR3 length: 19; CDR3 DNA: TGTGCCAGCAGCTCCTACAGGGTCCCCCCCCCTTCTGGGGCCAACGTCCTGACTTTC; CDR3 protein: CASSSYRVPPPSGANVLTF
clone size: -; V gene: TRBV9; J gene: TRBJ2-7; D gene: TRBD2; CDR3 length: 15; CDR3 DNA: TGTGCCAGCAGCGACGGACTAGCGGGGAGCTACGAGCAGTACTTC; CDR3 protein: CASSDGLAGSYEQYF
clone size: -; V gene: TRBV4-2; J gene: TRBJ2-7; D gene: -; CDR3 length: 14; CDR3 DNA: TGTGCCAGCAGCCCCACCGTACAGTTCTACGAGCAGTACTTC; CDR3 protein: CASSPTVQFYEQYF
clone size: -; V gene: TRBV10-2; J gene: TRBJ2-1; D gene: -; CDR3 length: 13; CDR3 DNA: TGCGCCAGCAATAACGCGGGATGGAATGAGCAGTTCTTC; CDR3 protein: CASNNAGWNEQFF
clone size: -; V gene: TRBV11-1; J gene: TRBJ2-7; D gene: TRBD2; CDR3 length: 14; CDR3 DNA: TGTGCCAGCACCGGGACTAGCGGGAAATACGAGCAGTACTTC; CDR3 protein: CASTGTSGKYEQYF
clone size: once; V gene: TRBV6-5; J gene: TRBJ1-4; D gene: -; CDR3 length: 14; CDR3 DNA: TGTGCCAGCAGTTTAACACGGCAGGTTGAAAAACTGTTTTTT; CDR3 protein: CASSLTRQVEKLFF
clone size: -; V gene: TRBV4-2; J gene: TRBJ1-1; D gene: -; CDR3 length: 14; CDR3 DNA: TGTGCCAGCAGCCAAGCCACAGGGAACACTGAAGCTTTCTTT; CDR3 protein: CASSQATGNTEAFF
clone size: -; V gene: TRBV5-4; J gene: TRBJ2-1; D gene: TRBD2; CDR3 length: 17; CDR3 DNA: TGTGCCAGCAGCTCACTAGGACTAGCGGCCTCCTACAATGAGCAGTTCTTC; CDR3 protein: CASSSLGLAASYNEQFF
clone size: -; V gene: TRBV27; J gene: TRBJ2-1; D gene: -; CDR3 length: 15; CDR3 DNA: TGTGCCAGCAGGGGAGACTCCAAGGCCTACAATGAGCAGTTCTTC; CDR3 protein: CASRGDSKAYNEQFF
clone size: -; V gene: TRBV29-1; J gene: TRBJ2-7; D gene: TRBD1; CDR3 length: 16; CDR3 DNA: TGCAGCGTTACACCGGGCGACAGGGATGGATCCTACGAGCAGTACTTC; CDR3 protein: CSVTPGDRDGSYEQYF
clone size: -; V gene: TRBV9; J gene: TRBJ2-7; D gene: TRBD1; CDR3 length: 13; CDR3 DNA: TGTGCCAGCAGCCGGACAGGGTCCCACGAGCAGTACTTC; CDR3 protein: CASSRTGSHEQYF
clone size: -; V gene: TRBV30; J gene: TRBJ1-2; D gene: TRBD1; CDR3 length: 15; CDR3 DNA: TGTGCCTGGAGTGCCCTCGGACAGGGGAACTATGGCTACACCTTC; CDR3 protein: CAWSALGQGNYGYTF